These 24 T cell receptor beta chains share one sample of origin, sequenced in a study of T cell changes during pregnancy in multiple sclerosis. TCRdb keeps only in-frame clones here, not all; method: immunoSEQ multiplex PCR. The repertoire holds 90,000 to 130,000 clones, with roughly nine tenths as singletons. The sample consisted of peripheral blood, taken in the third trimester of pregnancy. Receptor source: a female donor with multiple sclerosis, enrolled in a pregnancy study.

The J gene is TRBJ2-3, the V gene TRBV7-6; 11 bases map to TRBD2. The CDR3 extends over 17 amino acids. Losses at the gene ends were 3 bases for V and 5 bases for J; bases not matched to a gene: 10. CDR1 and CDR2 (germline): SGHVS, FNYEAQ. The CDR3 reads CASSLRGLAEGGDTQYF. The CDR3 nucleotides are TGTGCCAGCAGCTTGAGGGGACTAGCGGAGGGGGGAGATACGCAGTATTTT.

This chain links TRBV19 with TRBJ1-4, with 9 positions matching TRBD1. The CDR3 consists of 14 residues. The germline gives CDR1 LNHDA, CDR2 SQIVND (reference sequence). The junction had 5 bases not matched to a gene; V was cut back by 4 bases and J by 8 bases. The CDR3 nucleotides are TGTGCCAGTAGTACACAGGGGGCAGGAGAAAAACTGTTTTTT. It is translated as CASSTQGAGEKLFF.

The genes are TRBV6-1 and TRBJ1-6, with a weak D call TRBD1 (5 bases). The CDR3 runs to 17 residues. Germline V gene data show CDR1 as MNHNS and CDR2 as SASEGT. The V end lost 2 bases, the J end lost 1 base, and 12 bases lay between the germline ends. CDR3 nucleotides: TGTGCCAGCAGTGAACTCGGGGGAGCGTCCTATAATTCACCCCTCCACTTT. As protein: CASSELGGASYNSPLHF.

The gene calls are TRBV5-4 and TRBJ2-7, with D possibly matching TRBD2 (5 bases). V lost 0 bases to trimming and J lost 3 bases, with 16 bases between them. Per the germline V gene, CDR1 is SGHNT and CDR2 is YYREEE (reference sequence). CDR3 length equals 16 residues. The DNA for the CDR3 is TGTGCCAGCAGCTTGGGACCCTTCCCCGGGATCTACGAGCAGTACTTC. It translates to CASSLGPFPGIYEQYF.

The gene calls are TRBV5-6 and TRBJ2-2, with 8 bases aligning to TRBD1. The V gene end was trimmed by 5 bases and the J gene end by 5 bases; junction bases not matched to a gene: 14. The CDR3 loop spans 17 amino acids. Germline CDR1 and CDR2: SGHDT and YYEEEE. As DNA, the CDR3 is TGTGCCAGCAGTTCGGACGGGACAGGAGACTTTACCGGGGAGCTGTTTTTT. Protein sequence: CASSSDGTGDFTGELFF.

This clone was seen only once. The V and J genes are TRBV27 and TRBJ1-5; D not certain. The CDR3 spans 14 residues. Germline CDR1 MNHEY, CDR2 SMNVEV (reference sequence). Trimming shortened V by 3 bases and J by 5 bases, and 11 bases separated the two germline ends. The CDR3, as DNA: TGTGCCAGCAGTTTGGCTCTTCAGGATCAGCCCCAGCATTTT. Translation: CASSLALQDQPQHF.

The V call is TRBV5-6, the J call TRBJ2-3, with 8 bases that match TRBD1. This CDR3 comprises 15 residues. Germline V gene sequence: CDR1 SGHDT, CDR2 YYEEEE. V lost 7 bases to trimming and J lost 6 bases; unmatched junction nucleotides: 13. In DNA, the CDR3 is TGTGCCAGCCGAACGAGACAGGGGAGCTCGGATACGCAGTATTTT. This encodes CASRTRQGSSDTQYF.

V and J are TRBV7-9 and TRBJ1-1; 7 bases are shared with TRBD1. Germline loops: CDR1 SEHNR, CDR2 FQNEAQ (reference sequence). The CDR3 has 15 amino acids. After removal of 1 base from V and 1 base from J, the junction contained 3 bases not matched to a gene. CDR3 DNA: TGTGCCAGCAGCTTAGATAAGGGGGCGAACACTGAAGCTTTCTTT. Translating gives CASSLDKGANTEAFF.

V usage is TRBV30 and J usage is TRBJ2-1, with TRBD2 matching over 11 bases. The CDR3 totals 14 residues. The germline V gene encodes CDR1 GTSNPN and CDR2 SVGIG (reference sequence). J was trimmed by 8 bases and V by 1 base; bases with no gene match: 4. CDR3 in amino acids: CAWSALAGGYEQFF. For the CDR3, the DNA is TGTGCCTGGAGTGCCTTAGCGGGAGGGTATGAGCAGTTCTTC.

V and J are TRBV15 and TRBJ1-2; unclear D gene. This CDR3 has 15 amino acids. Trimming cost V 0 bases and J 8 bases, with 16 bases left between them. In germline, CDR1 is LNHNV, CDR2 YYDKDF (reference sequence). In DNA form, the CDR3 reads TGTGCCACCAGCAGAGAGATTGAGGGATTGGGCGGCTACACCTTC. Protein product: CATSREIEGLGGYTF.

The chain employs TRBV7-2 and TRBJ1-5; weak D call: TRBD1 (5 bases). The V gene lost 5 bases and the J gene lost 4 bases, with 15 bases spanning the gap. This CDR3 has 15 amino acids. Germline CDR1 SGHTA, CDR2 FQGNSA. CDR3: CASSPISGGNQPQHF. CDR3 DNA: TGTGCCAGCAGCCCCATTTCGGGGGGGAATCAGCCCCAGCATTTT.

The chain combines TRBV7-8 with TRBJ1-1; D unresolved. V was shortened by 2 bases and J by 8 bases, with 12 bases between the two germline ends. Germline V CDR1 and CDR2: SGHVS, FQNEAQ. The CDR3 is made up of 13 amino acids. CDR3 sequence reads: CASSLTTAGEAFF. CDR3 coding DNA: TGTGCCAGCAGCTTAACAACAGCGGGAGAAGCTTTCTTT. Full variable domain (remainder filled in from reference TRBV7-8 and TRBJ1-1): GAGVSQSPRYKVAKRGQDVALRCDPISGHVSLFWYQQALGQGPEFLTYFQNEAQLDKSGLPSDRFFAERPEGSVSTLKIQRTQQEDSAVYLCASSLTTAGEAFFGQGTRLTVV.

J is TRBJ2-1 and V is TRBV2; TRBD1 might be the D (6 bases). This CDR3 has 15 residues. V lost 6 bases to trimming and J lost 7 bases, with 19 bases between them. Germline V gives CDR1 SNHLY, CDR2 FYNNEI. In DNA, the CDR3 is TGTGCCAGCAGAGCCGGGACAATACGACCAAATGAGCAGTTCTTC. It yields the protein CASRAGTIRPNEQFF.

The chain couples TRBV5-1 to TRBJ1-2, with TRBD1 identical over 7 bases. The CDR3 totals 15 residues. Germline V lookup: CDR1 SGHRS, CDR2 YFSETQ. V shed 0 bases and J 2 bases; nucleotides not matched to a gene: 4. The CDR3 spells CASSLGDSKNYGYTF. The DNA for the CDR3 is TGCGCCAGCAGCTTGGGGGACAGCAAAAACTATGGCTACACCTTC. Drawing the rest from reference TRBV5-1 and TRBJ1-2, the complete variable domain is KAGVTQTPRYLIKTRGQQVTLSCSPISGHRSVSWYQQTPGQGLQFLFEYFSETQRNKGNFPGRFSGRQFSNSRSEMNVSTLELGDSALYLCASSLGDSKNYGYTFGSGTRLTVV.

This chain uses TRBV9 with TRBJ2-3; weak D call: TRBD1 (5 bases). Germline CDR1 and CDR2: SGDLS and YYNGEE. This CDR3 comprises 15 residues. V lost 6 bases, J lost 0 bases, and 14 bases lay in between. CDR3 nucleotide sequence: TGTGCCAGCACCGAGGACACCTCTAGCACAGATACGCAGTATTTT. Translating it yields CASTEDTSSTDTQYF.

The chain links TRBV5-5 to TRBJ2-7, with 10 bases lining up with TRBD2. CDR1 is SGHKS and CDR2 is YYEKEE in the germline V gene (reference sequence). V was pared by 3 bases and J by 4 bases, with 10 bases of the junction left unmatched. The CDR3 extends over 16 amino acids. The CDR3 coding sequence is TGTGCCAGCAGCTCGCCGCCCGGGACTAGCGTTTACGAGCAGTACTTC. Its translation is CASSSPPGTSVYEQYF.

The chain's CDR3 is CTSSHMTGPAGNTIYF. DNA for the CDR3: TGCACCAGCAGCCACATGACAGGGCCAGCTGGAAACACCATATATTTT. This chain links TRBV1 with TRBJ1-3; no DNA check was done on the table's D call, TRBD1. TRBV1 is recorded as a pseudogene. This CDR3 has 16 residues.

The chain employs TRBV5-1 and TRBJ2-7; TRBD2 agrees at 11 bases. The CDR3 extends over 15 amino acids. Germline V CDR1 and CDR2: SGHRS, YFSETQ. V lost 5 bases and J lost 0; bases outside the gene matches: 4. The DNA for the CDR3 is TGCGCCAGCAGTTATACTAGCGGGAGCTCCTACGAGCAGTACTTC. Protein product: CASSYTSGSSYEQYF.

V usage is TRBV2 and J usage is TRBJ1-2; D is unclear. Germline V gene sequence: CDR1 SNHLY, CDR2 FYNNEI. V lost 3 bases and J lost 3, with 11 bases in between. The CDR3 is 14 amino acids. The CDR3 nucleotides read TGTGCCAGCAGTGAGAGGGCCACGGACTATGGCTACACCTTC. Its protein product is CASSERATDYGYTF.

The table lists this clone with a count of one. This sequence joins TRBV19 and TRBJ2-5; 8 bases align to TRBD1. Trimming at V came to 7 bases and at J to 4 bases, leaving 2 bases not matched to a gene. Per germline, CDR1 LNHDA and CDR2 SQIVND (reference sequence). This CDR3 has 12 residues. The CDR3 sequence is CASTGGGETQYF. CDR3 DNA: TGTGCCAGTACAGGGGGCGGAGAGACCCAGTACTTC.

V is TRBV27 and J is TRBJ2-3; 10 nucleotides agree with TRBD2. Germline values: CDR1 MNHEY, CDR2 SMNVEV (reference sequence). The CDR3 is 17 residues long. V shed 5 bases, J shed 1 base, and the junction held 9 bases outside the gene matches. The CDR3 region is CASSPRLAGTGTDTQYF. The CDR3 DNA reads TGTGCCAGCAGTCCCCGACTAGCGGGTACCGGCACAGATACGCAGTATTTT.

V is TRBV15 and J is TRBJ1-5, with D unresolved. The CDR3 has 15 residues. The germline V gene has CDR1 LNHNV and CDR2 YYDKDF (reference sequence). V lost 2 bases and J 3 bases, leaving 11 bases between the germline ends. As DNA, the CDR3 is TGTGCCACCAGCAGAAATACAGATCTCAATCAGCCCCAGCATTTT. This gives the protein CATSRNTDLNQPQHF.

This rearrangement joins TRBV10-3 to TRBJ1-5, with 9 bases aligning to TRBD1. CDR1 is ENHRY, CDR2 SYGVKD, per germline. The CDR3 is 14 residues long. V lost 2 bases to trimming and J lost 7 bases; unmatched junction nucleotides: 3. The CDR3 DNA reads TGTGCCATCAGTGAGAGTACAGGGGGCCAGCCCCAGCATTTT. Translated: CAISESTGGQPQHF.

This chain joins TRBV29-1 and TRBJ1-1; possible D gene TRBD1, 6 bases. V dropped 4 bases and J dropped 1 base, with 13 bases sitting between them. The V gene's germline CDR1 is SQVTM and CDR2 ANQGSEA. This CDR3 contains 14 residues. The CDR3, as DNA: TGCAGCGTTGTAGGTTCCAGGGGGAACACTGAAGCTTTCTTT. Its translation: CSVVGSRGNTEAFF.